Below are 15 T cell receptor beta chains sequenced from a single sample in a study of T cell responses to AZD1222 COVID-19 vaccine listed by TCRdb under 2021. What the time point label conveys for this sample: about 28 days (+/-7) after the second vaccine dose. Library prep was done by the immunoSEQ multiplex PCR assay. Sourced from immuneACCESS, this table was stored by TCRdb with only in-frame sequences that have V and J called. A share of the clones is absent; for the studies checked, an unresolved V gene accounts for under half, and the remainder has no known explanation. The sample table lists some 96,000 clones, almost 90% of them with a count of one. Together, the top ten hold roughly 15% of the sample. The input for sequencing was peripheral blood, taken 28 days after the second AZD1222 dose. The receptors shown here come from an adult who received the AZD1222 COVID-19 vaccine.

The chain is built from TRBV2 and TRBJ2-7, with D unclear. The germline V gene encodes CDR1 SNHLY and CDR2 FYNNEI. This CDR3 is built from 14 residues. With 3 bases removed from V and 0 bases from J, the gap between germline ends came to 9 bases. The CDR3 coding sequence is TGTGCCAGCAGTGACTTCCTCTACTCCTACGAGCAGTACTTC. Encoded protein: CASSDFLYSYEQYF.

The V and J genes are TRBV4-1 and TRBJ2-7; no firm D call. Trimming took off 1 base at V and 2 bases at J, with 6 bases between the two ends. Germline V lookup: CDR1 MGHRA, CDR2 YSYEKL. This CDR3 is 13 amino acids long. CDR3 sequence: CASSQVPPYEQYF. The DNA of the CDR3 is TGCGCCAGCAGCCAAGTCCCGCCCTACGAGCAGTACTTC.

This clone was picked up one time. DNA of the CDR3: TGTGCCAGCAGTTCGGGACAGAACTATGGCTACACCTTC. Protein: CASSSGQNYGYTF. This chain joins TRBV12-3 or TRBV12-4 and TRBJ1-2, with 7 bases lining up with TRBD1. The CDR3 has 13 residues. Losses at the gene ends were 4 bases for V and 2 bases for J; bases not matched to a gene: 1.

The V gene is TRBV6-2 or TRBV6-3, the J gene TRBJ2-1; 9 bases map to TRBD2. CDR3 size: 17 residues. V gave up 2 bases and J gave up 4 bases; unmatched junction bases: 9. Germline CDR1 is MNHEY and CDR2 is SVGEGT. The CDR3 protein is CASSYLLAGGGYNEQFF. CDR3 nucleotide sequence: TGTGCCAGCAGTTACCTTTTGGCGGGAGGGGGATACAATGAGCAGTTCTTC.

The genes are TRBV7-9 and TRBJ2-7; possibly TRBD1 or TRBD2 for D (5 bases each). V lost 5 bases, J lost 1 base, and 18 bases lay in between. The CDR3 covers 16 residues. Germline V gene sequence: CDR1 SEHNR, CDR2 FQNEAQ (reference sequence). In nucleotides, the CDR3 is TGTGCCAGCAGCCAGGATGATATGGGGGTTTCCTACGAGCAGTACTTC. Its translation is CASSQDDMGVSYEQYF.

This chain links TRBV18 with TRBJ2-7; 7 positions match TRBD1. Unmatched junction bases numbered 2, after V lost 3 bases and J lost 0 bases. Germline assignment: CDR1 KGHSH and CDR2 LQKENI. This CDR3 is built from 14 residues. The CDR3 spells CASSPGTVSYEQYF. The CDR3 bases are TGTGCCAGCTCACCGGGGACAGTCTCCTACGAGCAGTACTTC.

The CDR3 nucleotides are TGCGCCAGCAGCTCCACAGAGGACGGGGGCTACACCTTC. Its translation: CASSSTEDGGYTF. The chain links TRBV5-1 to TRBJ1-2; D uncertain. V was cut by 3 bases and J by 8 bases, with 14 bases left in between. Germline-derived CDR1 and CDR2 are SGHRS and YFSETQ. CDR3 size: 13 residues.

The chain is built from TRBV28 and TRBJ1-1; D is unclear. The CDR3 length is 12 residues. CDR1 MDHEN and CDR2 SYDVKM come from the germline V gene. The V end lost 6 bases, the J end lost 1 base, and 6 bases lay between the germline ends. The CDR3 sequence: CASRERNTEAFF. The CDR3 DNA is TGTGCCAGCAGGGAGAGGAACACTGAAGCTTTCTTT.

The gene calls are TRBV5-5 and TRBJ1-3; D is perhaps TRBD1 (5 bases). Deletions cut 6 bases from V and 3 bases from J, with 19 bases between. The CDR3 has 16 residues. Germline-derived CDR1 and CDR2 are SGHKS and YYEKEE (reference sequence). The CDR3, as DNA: TGTGCCAGCACCCGACCCCGCGGGGACCTTGGAAACACCATATATTTT. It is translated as CASTRPRGDLGNTIYF.

The CDR3 sequence: CASSQDRSVYNEQFF. DNA of the CDR3: TGTGCCAGCAGCCAAGATCGTTCGGTCTACAATGAGCAGTTCTTC. The V call is TRBV4-2, the J call TRBJ2-1; no firm D call. V was pared by 0 bases and J by 3 bases, with 9 bases between. Germline V gene sequence: CDR1 LGHNA, CDR2 YNFKEQ. The CDR3 has 15 residues.

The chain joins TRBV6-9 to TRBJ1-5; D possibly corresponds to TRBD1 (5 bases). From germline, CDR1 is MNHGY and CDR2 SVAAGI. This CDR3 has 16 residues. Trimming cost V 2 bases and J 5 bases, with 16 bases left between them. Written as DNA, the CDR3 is TGTGCCAGCAGTTATAGTACTCAGGGTGAGGATCAGCCCCAGCATTTT. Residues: CASSYSTQGEDQPQHF.

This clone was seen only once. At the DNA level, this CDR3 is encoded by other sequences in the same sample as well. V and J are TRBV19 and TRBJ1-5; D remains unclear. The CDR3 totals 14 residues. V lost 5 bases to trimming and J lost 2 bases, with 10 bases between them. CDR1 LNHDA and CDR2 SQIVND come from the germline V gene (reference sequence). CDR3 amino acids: CASSGTAGNQPQHF. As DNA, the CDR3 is TGTGCCAGTAGTGGAACGGCGGGCAATCAGCCCCAGCATTTT.

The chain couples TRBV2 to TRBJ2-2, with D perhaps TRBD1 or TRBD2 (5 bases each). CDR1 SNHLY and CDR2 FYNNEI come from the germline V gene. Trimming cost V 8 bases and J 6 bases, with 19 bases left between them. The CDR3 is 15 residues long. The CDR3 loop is CASVFGQGRSGELFF. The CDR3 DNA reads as TGTGCCAGCGTCTTTGGGCAGGGACGGTCCGGGGAGCTGTTTTTT.

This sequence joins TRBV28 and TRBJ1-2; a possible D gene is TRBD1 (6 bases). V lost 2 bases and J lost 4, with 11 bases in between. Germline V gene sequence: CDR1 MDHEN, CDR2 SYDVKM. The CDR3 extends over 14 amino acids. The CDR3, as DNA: TGTGCCAGCAGTTTAGCCGACAGGATCTATGGCTACACCTTC. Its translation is CASSLADRIYGYTF.

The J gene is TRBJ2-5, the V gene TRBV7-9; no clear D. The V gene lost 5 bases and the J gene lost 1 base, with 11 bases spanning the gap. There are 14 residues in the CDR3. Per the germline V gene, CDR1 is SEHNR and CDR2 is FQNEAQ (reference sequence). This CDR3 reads CASSPRPAQETQYF. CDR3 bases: TGTGCCAGCAGCCCTAGACCCGCCCAAGAGACCCAGTACTTC.